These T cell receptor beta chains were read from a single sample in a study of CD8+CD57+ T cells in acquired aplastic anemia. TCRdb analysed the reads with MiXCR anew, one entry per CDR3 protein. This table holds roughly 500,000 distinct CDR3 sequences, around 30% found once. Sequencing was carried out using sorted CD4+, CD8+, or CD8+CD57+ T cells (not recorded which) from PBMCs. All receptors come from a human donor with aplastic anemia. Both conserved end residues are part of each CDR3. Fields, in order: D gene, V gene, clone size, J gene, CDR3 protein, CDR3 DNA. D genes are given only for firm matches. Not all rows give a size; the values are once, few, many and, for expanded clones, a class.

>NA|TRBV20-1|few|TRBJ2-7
CSARSSREFPPYEQYF
TGCAGTGCTAGATCCTCCAGGGAATTTCCTCCCTACGAGCAGTACTTC
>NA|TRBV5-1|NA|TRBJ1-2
CASSLAGILNYGYTF
TGCGCCAGCAGCTTGGCCGGTATACTCAACTATGGCTACACCTTC
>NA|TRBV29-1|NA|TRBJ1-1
CSLGAGMSTEAFF
TGCAGCTTGGGGGCGGGGATGAGCACTGAAGCTTTCTTT
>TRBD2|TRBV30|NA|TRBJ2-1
CAWSVHSGIIYNEQFF
TGTGCCTGGAGTGTACATAGCGGGATAATATACAATGAGCAGTTCTTC
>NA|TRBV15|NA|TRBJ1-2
CATSSLGLSRYGYTF
TGTGCCACCAGCAGTTTAGGACTTTCTCGGTATGGCTACACCTTC
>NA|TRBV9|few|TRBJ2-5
CASSVGIIQETQYF
TGTGCCAGCAGCGTTGGGATTATACAAGAGACCCAGTACTTC
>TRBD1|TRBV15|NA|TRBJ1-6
CAAQRDRDNSPLHF
TGTGCCGCTCAAAGGGACAGGGATAATTCACCCCTCCACTTT
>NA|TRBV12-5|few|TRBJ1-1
CASGLVAGHTEAFF
TGTGCTAGTGGTTTGGTAGCAGGGCACACTGAAGCTTTCTTT
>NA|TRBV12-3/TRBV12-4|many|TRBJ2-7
CASSPRRTGEQYF
TGTGCCAGCAGTCCCCGCCGTACCGGCGAGCAGTACTTC
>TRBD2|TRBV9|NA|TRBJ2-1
CASKLAAGGEQFF
TGTGCCAGCAAACTAGCGGCTGGGGGAGAGCAGTTCTTC
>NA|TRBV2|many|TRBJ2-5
CASSAGATETQYF
TGTGCCAGCAGTGCGGGGGCGACAGAGACCCAGTACTTC
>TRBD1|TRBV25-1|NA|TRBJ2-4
CASSYTGGGKNIQYF
TGTGCCAGCAGCTACACAGGGGGCGGCAAAAATATTCAGTACTTC
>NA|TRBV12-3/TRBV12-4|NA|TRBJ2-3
CASSWAEADTQYF
TGTGCCAGCAGTTGGGCGGAGGCAGATACGCAGTATTTT
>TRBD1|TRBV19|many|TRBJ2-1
CASSFGQGYNEQFF
TGTGCCAGTAGTTTTGGACAGGGTTACAATGAGCAGTTCTTC
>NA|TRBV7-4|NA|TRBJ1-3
CASSLVISGNTIYF
TGTGCCAGCAGCTTAGTAATCTCAGGAAACACCATATATTTT
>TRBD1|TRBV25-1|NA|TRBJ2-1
CASRDSGQRYNEQFF
TGTGCCAGCAGGGACTCGGGACAGCGTTACAATGAGCAGTTCTTC
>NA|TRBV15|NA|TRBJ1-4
CATSRVSALNEGLFF
TGTGCCACCAGCAGAGTGTCAGCCTTAAATGAAGGACTGTTTTTT
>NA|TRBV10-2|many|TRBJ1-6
CASSWTKKNSPLHF
TGCGCCAGCAGTTGGACCAAAAAGAATTCACCCCTCCACTTT
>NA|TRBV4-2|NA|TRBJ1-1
CASSHRIGNTEAFF
TGTGCCAGCAGCCACCGAATAGGGAACACTGAAGCTTTCTTT
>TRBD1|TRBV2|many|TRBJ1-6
CASSEALTGVYNSPLHF
TGTGCCAGCAGCGAAGCCCTAACAGGGGTCTATAATTCACCCCTCCACTTT
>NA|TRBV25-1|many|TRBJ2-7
CASSEGGWDKSYEQYF
TGTGCCAGCAGTGAAGGGGGGTGGGACAAGTCCTACGAGCAGTACTTC
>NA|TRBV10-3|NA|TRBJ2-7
CAISEQTGSEQYF
TGTGCCATCAGTGAGCAAACAGGGAGTGAGCAGTACTTC
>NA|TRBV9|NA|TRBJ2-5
CASSVDREETRYF
TGTGCCAGCAGCGTAGACAGGGAGGAGACCCGGTACTTC
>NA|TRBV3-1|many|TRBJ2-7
CASSQGHLGEQYF
TGTGCCAGCAGCCAAGGTCACCTCGGAGAGCAGTACTTC
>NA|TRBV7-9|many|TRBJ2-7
CASSLATSLVNYEQYF
TGTGCCAGCAGCTTAGCGACATCTTTGGTGAACTACGAGCAGTACTTC
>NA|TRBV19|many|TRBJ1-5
CSSGGETQPQHF
TGCTCCTCGGGGGGGGAGACTCAGCCCCAGCATTTT
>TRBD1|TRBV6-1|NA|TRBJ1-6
CASTFRDRGSPLHF
TGTGCCAGCACCTTCCGGGACAGGGGTTCACCCCTCCACTTT
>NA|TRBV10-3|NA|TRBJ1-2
CASSEEWQIGYGYTF
TGTGCCAGCAGTGAGGAGTGGCAAATCGGGTATGGCTACACCTTC
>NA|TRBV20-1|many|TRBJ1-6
CSARVTGSVNSPLHF
TGCAGTGCTAGAGTAACAGGGAGTGTTAATTCACCCCTCCACTTT
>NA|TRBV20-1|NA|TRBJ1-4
CSALTPGLNEKLFF
TGCAGTGCTCTCACTCCGGGGCTTAATGAAAAACTGTTTTTT
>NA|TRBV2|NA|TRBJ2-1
CASSGRPDGYNEQFF
TGTGCCAGCAGTGGGCGACCGGACGGATACAATGAGCAGTTCTTC